This T cell receptor beta chain is drawn from a study of molecular identifiers for immune sequencing clone quantification. Study-level findings and limits: Shared barcodes on identical TCR molecules could underestimate the sizes of highly expanded clones. Amid about a million naive cells, spiked Jurkat TCR RNA from one cell was reportedly still detectable. Over 98% of effector molecules, but under 1% in naive cells, were held by clones with more than 20 RNA copies.

TCRdb reprocessed the PCR reads with MiXCR, giving one entry per CDR3 protein. Seen here are about 97,000 distinct CDR3 sequences, approximately 24% observed once, and the top ten hold roughly 0.94%. This clonotype was counted at least ten times. What it binds is unknown. CDR1 and CDR2 (germline): SGHTA, FQGNSA. The V and J ends lost 1 base and 2 bases respectively, with 15 bases between them. The CDR3 consists of 16 residues. Sorting captured naive CD8 T cells as CD8+CD4-CCR7+CD45RA+. The material sequenced was naive CD8+ T cells from blood, with Jurkat cell RNA spiked in. Subset of the sample: FACS-sorted CD8+CD4-CCR7+CD45RA+ naive T cells. The V and J genes are TRBV7-2 and TRBJ2-7; possibly TRBD1 for D (6 bases). This clonotype was sampled from a human donor in good health. Some libraries in this study had Jurkat cell RNA spiked in. The CDR3 protein is CASSLGRARTAYEQYF. CDR3 in DNA: TGTGCCAGCAGCTTAGGTCGGGCGAGGACAGCCTACGAGCAGTACTTC.